The source of this TCR beta chain is a study of neurological immune-mediated disorders. CDR1 and CDR2 from the germline V gene are SGHRS and YFSETQ. Trimming took off 7 bases at V and 1 base at J, with 5 bases between the two ends. This CDR3 region has 11 residues. At least ten counts were recorded for this clonotype. As yet, its antigen is unknown. Unsorted libraries were prepared from 2 million PBMCs held at -80 C. Overall study findings and caveats: One related-CDR3 cluster, identified by phylogenetic grouping, held the repertoires of 18 of 34 multiple sclerosis patients and was a possible signature.

Via MiXCR, TCRdb re-called the 5' RACE reads, giving one row per CDR3 protein. The table lists roughly 66,000 distinct CDR3 sequences, 4.8% of them singletons, with 2% to 2.5% in the top ten. This chain uses TRBV5-1 with TRBJ2-5; D gene ambiguous. This receptor was obtained from a woman in her seventies with multiple sclerosis. Sequences were obtained from PBMCs. CDR3 protein: CASAFQETQYF. The CDR3 bases are TGCGCCAGCGCCTTCCAAGAGACCCAGTACTTC.